The 20 T cell receptor beta chains below all came from one sample that was sequenced in a study of shared clonotypes between healthy human individuals (dated by TCRdb to 2019 to 2021). The library came from the immunoSEQ multiplex PCR assay. TCRdb's version of the immuneACCESS table is confined to in-frame rearrangements and falls short of the full clone set. An unresolved V gene accounts for under half of the shortfall where checked; the remainder is of unknown origin. The sample table contains some 2.4 million clones; only one count was recorded for more than 85% of them. The top ten hold around 0.4% of the sample. The sample comprised naive CD4+ T cells from PBMCs. In light of the paper, this sample's cell subset or site label describes: CD45RA+ positively selected. Source of these receptors: a man aged 18 to 30 in good health. Some clones in this sample may be carry-over from other donors' samples.

In this sample, this clone turned up a few times. The rearrangement uses TRBV28 and TRBJ1-1; D perhaps matches TRBD1 (6 bases). The germline V and J ends were trimmed by 3 bases and 10 bases, with 12 bases remaining between them. CDR1 MDHEN and CDR2 SYDVKM come from the germline V gene. The CDR3 covers 12 residues. The CDR3 reads CASSLTGFGAFF. CDR3 DNA: TGTGCCAGCAGTTTGACAGGTTTTGGAGCTTTCTTT.

The V call is TRBV27, the J call TRBJ2-7; TRBD1 is a possible D gene (5 bases). Germline loops: CDR1 MNHEY, CDR2 SMNVEV (reference sequence). This CDR3 is 14 amino acids long. Between the trimmed V and J ends, which lost 1 base and 5 bases, there was a span of 12 bases. The CDR3, as DNA: TGTGCCAGCAGTTTATTACCAGGGTTCGACGAGCAGTACTTC. Protein product: CASSLLPGFDEQYF.

This chain connects TRBV6-1 to TRBJ2-7; 12 positions match TRBD2. This CDR3 is built from 17 residues. Germline CDR1 and CDR2: MNHNS and SASEGT. The V gene end was trimmed by 2 bases and the J gene end by 4 bases; junction bases not matched to a gene: 9. CDR3 sequence (DNA): TGTGCCAGCAGTGAAATTCTGGCTAGCGGGAGGGCTTACGAGCAGTACTTC. Protein product: CASSEILASGRAYEQYF.

The chain carries TRBV5-1 and TRBJ2-5; D is ambiguous. The germline V and J ends were trimmed by 0 bases and 5 bases, with 8 bases remaining between them. Germline lookup yields CDR1 SGHRS and CDR2 YFSETQ. The CDR3 sequence is 13 residues long. CDR3 sequence reads: CASSLAFIETQYF. Here the CDR3 DNA reads TGCGCCAGCAGCTTGGCCTTCATCGAGACCCAGTACTTC. Variable domain in full (rest from reference TRBV5-1 and TRBJ2-5): KAGVTQTPRYLIKTRGQQVTLSCSPISGHRSVSWYQQTPGQGLQFLFEYFSETQRNKGNFPGRFSGRQFSNSRSEMNVSTLELGDSALYLCASSLAFIETQYFGPGTRLLVL.

The CDR3 region has the DNA TGTGCCAGCAGCTCAGAGACCGCGAACACCGGGGAGCTGTTTTTT. It encodes CASSSETANTGELFF. The chain recombines TRBV5-4 with TRBJ2-2; the D is unclear. V shed 3 bases and J shed 0 bases, with 9 bases lying between them. The CDR3 spans 15 residues. Germline V lookup: CDR1 SGHNT, CDR2 YYREEE (reference sequence).

The chain recombines TRBV19 with TRBJ2-7; possible D gene TRBD2, 7 bases. The CDR3 has 13 residues. The ends were cut back, 7 bases at V and 6 bases at J, with 16 bases in the middle. Per germline, CDR1 LNHDA and CDR2 SQIVND (reference sequence). The chain's CDR3 is CASTGGGTSEQYF. The CDR3 nucleotides are TGTGCCAGTACGGGGGGCGGGACCTCCGAGCAGTACTTC.

The chain couples TRBV6-1 to TRBJ2-7; D gene uncertain. V lost 7 bases and J lost 1, with 17 bases in between. The CDR3 length is 15 residues. Germline CDR1 MNHNS, CDR2 SASEGT. In DNA, the CDR3 is TGTGCCAGCATCCCTCGCTTCCCCCTTTCCTACGAGCAGTACTTC. It translates to CASIPRFPLSYEQYF.

There are a few counts of this clone. The rearrangement joins TRBV29-1 to TRBJ2-7, with 9 bases identical to TRBD1. The germline gives CDR1 SQVTM, CDR2 ANQGSEA. V lost 5 bases to trimming and J lost 3 bases; unmatched junction nucleotides: 5. The CDR3 totals 13 residues. CDR3 DNA: TGCAGCGTTTGGTCGGGACAGGGCTACGAGCAGTACTTC. Translated, it gives CSVWSGQGYEQYF.

This rearrangement joins TRBV6-1 to TRBJ2-1; D gene uncertain. Between the trimmed V and J ends, which lost 7 bases and 8 bases, there was a span of 9 bases. CDR1 is MNHNS and CDR2 is SASEGT in the germline V gene. This CDR3 spans 11 amino acids. CDR3 in DNA: TGTGCCAGCACAAATTTCGATGAGCAGTTCTTC. This translates into CASTNFDEQFF.

The CDR3 DNA reads as TGTGCCAGTAGTATCACCAGGGAACGGGGCACAGATACGCAGTATTTT. Protein product: CASSITRERGTDTQYF. The chain combines TRBV19 with TRBJ2-3; TRBD1 might be the D (5 bases). Trimming left V 3 bases short and J 1 base short, with 14 bases between. CDR3 length: 16 amino acids. The germline V gene encodes CDR1 LNHDA and CDR2 SQIVND (reference sequence).

This clone was observed once. The chain employs TRBV27 and TRBJ2-5; 10 bases fit TRBD1. V gave up 3 bases and J gave up 5 bases; unmatched junction bases: 15. Germline V gene sequence: CDR1 MNHEY, CDR2 SMNVEV (reference sequence). This CDR3 has 18 amino acids. CDR3 protein: CASSFRRPTGGLRETQYF. CDR3 bases: TGTGCCAGCAGTTTTCGTAGGCCGACAGGGGGCCTTAGGGAGACCCAGTACTTC.

This chain uses TRBV5-1 with TRBJ1-1; no clear D. The CDR3 contains 14 residues. Looked up from germline, CDR1 is SGHRS and CDR2 is YFSETQ. Trimming stripped 4 bases from V and 3 bases from J, with 13 bases between. The CDR3 is CASSPVAGDTEAFF. In DNA, the CDR3 is TGCGCCAGCAGCCCGGTAGCCGGGGACACTGAAGCTTTCTTT.

With respect to this clone: Other DNA variants within this sample encode the same CDR3. The chain uses TRBV7-9 and TRBJ2-7, with 8 bases lining up with TRBD2. Germline V gene data show CDR1 as SEHNR and CDR2 as FQNEAQ (reference sequence). This CDR3 has 14 residues. V shed 5 bases and J 0 bases; nucleotides not matched to a gene: 3. CDR3 nucleotide sequence: TGTGCCAGCAGCCCTCGGGGGGGCTCCTACGAGCAGTACTTC. This translates into CASSPRGGSYEQYF. Combining the CDR3 with reference TRBV7-9 and TRBJ2-7 gives the whole variable domain DTGVSQNPRHKITKRGQNVTFRCDPISEHNRLYWYRQTLGQGPEFLTYFQNEAQLEKSRLLSDRFSAERPKGSFSTLEIQRTEQGDSAMYLCASSPRGGSYEQYFGPGTRLTVT.

V gene TRBV9 combines with J gene TRBJ2-3; tentatively, D is TRBD1 (5 bases). CDR1 is SGDLS and CDR2 is YYNGEE in the germline V gene. CDR3 length equals 14 residues. V lost 7 bases and J 6 bases, leaving 18 bases between the germline ends. For the CDR3, the DNA is TGTGCCAGCGGACATCTCCCGGACATCGATACGCAGTATTTT. It is translated as CASGHLPDIDTQYF.

This clone was counted once. CDR3 region: CATSRGGGSNYGYTF. The CDR3 nucleotides are TGTGCCACCAGCAGAGGTGGGGGCAGTAACTATGGCTACACCTTC. The chain links TRBV15 to TRBJ1-2; tentative D call: TRBD1 (6 bases). Germline CDR1 LNHNV, CDR2 YYDKDF (reference sequence). This CDR3 has 15 residues. Trimming removed 1 base at V and 1 base at J, with 10 bases between.

The chain recombines TRBV28 with TRBJ1-6; D gene unclear. CDR1 and CDR2 from the germline V gene are MDHEN and SYDVKM. The CDR3 spans 14 residues. Trimming removed 6 bases from V and 7 bases from J, with 13 bases in between. The DNA of the CDR3 is TGTGCCAGCAGCCTAATCAGGCAAAATTCACCCCTCCACTTT. This codes for CASSLIRQNSPLHF.

This clone has a single count. The V call is TRBV7-2, the J call TRBJ2-2; D call uncertain. Per the germline V gene, CDR1 is SGHTA and CDR2 is FQGNSA. The CDR3 extends over 14 amino acids. With 0 bases removed from V and 7 bases from J, the gap between germline ends came to 9 bases. The CDR3 DNA reads as TGTGCCAGCAGCTTAGCCTCGAAAAGCGGGGAGCTGTTTTTT. Amino acid sequence: CASSLASKSGELFF.

The V and J genes are TRBV11-2 and TRBJ2-4; 7 nucleotides line up with TRBD2. Trimming cost V 4 bases and J 0 bases; bases outside gene matches: 3. The CDR3 runs to 15 residues. Germline CDR1 SGHAT, CDR2 FQNNGV. In DNA, the CDR3 is TGTGCCAGCAGCTCGGGGGGAGTAGCCAAAAACATTCAGTACTTC. This sequence encodes CASSSGGVAKNIQYF. The whole variable domain, remainder taken from reference TRBV11-2 and TRBJ2-4, is EAGVAQSPRYKIIEKRQSVAFWCNPISGHATLYWYQQILGQGPKLLIQFQNNGVVDDSQLPKDRFSAERLKGVDSTLKIQPAKLEDSAVYLCASSSGGVAKNIQYFGAGTRLSVL.

The genes are TRBV6-1 and TRBJ1-5; D is unclear. Per the germline V gene, CDR1 is MNHNS and CDR2 is SASEGT. This CDR3 has 14 amino acids. Trimming removed 6 bases at V and 2 bases at J, with 11 bases between. For the CDR3, the DNA is TGTGCCAGCAGGAGGACCGTTGGCAATCAGCCCCAGCATTTT. Translation: CASRRTVGNQPQHF.

In its sample, this clone was seen once. Within the sample, other DNA sequences also encode this same CDR3. The chain combines TRBV30 with TRBJ2-5, with a tentative D call TRBD2 (5 bases). Trimming stripped 0 bases from V and 5 bases from J, with 10 bases between. The CDR3 length is 13 residues. From germline, CDR1 is GTSNPN and CDR2 SVGIG (reference sequence). The CDR3 is CAWSVLSGETQYF. The CDR3 DNA follows: TGTGCCTGGAGTGTACTGTCGGGGGAGACCCAGTACTTC.